This T cell receptor (beta chain) was recorded in a study of T cell responses to AZD1222 COVID-19 vaccine. The protocol was immunoSEQ multiplex PCR, while the TCRdb copy is restricted to in-frame clones and leaves out a portion. The profile shows about 100,000 clones, around nine tenths of them singletons. Whole-study results and caveats: Nearly half of the spike-specific TCRs reportedly recognize variant regions that carry no mutations. Spike-specific TCRs gained breadth and depth after people received two AZD1222 doses. White British people made up most donors, females outnumbered males, and clonal diversity was possibly underestimated. The repertoires were collected only after the peak T cell response.

Germline values: CDR1 MNHEY, CDR2 SMNVEV (reference sequence). This CDR3 is built from 19 residues. Trimming stripped 6 bases from V and 2 bases from J, with 28 bases between. This clone showed up just a few times. Its target is not known. V is TRBV27 and J is TRBJ1-2; D is perhaps TRBD1 (5 bases). The source material was peripheral blood, sampled on day 0 of AZD1222 vaccination. The sequence was obtained from an adult in good health. The CDR3 spells CASRVTPGNSWVTNYGYTF. As DNA, the CDR3 is TGTGCCAGCAGGGTAACCCCAGGGAATTCATGGGTAACAAACTATGGCTACACCTTC.